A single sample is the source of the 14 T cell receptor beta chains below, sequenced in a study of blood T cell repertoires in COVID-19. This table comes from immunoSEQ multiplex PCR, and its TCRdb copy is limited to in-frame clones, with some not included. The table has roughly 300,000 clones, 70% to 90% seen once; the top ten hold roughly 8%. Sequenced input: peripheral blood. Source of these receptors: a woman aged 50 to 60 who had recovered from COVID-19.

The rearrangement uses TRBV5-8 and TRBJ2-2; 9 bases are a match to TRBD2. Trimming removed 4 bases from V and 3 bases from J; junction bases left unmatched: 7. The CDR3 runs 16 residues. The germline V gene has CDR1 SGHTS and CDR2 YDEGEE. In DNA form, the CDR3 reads TGTGCCAGCAGCATACCGGGACTAGCATACACCGGGGAGCTGTTTTTT. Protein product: CASSIPGLAYTGELFF.

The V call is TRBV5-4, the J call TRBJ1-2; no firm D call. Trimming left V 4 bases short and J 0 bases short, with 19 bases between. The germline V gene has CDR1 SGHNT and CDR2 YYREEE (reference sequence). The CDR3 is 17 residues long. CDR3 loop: CASSHRTALASNYGYTF. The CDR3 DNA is TGTGCCAGCAGCCATCGGACGGCGCTAGCTTCTAACTATGGCTACACCTTC.

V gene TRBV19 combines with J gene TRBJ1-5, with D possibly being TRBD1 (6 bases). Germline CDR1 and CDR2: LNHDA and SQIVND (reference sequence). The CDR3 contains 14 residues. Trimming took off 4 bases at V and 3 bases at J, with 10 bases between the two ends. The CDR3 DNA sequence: TGTGCCAGTAGTAGGACAGCTAACAATCAGCCCCAGCATTTT. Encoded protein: CASSRTANNQPQHF.

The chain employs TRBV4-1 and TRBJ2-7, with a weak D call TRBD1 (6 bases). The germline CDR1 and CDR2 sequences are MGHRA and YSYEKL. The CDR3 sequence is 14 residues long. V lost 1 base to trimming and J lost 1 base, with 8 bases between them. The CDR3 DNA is TGCGCCAGCAGCCAAGGAAGGGGGTCCTACGAGCAGTACTTC. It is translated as CASSQGRGSYEQYF.

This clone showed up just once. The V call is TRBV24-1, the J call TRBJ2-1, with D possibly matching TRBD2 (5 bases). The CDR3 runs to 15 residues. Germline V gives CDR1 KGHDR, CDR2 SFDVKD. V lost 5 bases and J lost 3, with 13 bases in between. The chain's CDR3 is CATSVDSYDYNEQFF. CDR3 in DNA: TGTGCCACCAGTGTGGACTCCTATGACTACAATGAGCAGTTCTTC.

The CDR3 loop is CASSSGQTATTNYGYTF. The DNA for the CDR3 is TGTGCCAGCAGCTCCGGTCAGACAGCTACTACTAACTATGGCTACACCTTC. The chain combines TRBV7-9 with TRBJ1-2, with a tentative D call TRBD1 (5 bases). The CDR3 sequence is 17 residues long. CDR1 is SEHNR and CDR2 is FQNEAQ in the germline V gene (reference sequence). V lost 4 bases and J lost 0, with 18 bases in between.

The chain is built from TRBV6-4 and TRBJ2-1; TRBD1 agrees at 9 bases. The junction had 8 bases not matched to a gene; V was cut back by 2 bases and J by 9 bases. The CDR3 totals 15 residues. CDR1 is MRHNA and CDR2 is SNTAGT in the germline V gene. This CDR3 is CASSDTADRGREQFF. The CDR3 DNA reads TGTGCCAGCAGTGACACCGCGGACAGGGGACGTGAGCAGTTCTTC.

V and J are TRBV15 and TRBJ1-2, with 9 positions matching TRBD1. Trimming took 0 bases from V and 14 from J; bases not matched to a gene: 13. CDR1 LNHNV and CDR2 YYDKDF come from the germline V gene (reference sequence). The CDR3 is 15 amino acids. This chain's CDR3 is CATSRDRNRDREKTF. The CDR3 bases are TGTGCCACCAGCAGAGATCGAAACCGGGACAGGGAAAAAACCTTC.

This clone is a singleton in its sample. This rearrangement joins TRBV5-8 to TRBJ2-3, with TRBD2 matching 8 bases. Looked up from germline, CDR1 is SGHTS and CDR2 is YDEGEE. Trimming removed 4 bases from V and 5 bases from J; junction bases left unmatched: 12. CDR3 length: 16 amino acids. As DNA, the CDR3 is TGTGCCAGCAGCCTCTATGACGGGGGGGCCGGAGATACGCAGTATTTT. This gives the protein CASSLYDGGAGDTQYF.

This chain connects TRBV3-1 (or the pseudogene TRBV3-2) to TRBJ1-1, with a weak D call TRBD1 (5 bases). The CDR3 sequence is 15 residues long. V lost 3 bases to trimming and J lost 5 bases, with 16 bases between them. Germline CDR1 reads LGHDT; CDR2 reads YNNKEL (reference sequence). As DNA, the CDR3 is TGTGCCAGCAGCCAGCGGAGGGGCGCGGGAACTGAAGCTTTCTTT. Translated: CASSQRRGAGTEAFF.

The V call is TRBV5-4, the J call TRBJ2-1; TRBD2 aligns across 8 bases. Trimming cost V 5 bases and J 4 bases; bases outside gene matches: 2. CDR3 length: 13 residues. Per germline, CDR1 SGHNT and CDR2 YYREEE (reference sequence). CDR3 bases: TGTGCCAGCAGTAGCGGGAATTACAATGAGCAGTTCTTC. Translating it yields CASSSGNYNEQFF.

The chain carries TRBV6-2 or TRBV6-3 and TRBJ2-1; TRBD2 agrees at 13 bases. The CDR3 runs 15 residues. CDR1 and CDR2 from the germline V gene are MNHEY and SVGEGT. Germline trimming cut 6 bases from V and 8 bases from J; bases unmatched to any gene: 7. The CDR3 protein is CASSPLAGGRYEQFF. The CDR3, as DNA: TGTGCCAGCAGCCCACTAGCGGGGGGGCGTTATGAGCAGTTCTTC.

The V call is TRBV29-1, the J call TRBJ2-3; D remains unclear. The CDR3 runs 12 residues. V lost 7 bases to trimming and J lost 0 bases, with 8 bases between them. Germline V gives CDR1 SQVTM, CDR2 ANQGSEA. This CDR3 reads CSALTSTDTQYF. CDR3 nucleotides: TGCAGCGCCTTGACTAGCACAGATACGCAGTATTTT.

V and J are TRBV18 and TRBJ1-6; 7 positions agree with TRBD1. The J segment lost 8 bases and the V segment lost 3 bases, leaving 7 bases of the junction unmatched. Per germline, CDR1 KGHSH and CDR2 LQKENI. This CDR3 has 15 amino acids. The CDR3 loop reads CASSPTGQGDSPLHF. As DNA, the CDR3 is TGTGCCAGCTCACCGACAGGGCAAGGGGATTCACCCCTCCACTTT.